Given below is one T cell receptor (beta chain) in context. Original methodology: Nucleated cell number was recorded as an estimate derived from reference gene primer amplification. Profiling relied on immunoSEQ multiplex PCR, and the TCRdb table lists in-frame clones only, not all of them. V, J and clone size are those of that table, while D and trimming were read from the DNA. The sample lists 200,000 to 250,000 clones; 80% to 90% were seen once. This record comes from a study of blood T cell repertoires in COVID-19. At the level of the study: Sites across the United States, Italy and Spain contributed samples from acute and convalescent COVID-19. T cells, B-cell-depleted T cells, or PBMCs provided the cDNA or gDNA that served as material.

V shed 6 bases, J shed 1 base, and the junction held 2 bases outside the gene matches. Germline CDR1 PRHDT, CDR2 FYEKMQ (reference sequence). The CDR3 loop spans 15 amino acids. The material sequenced was peripheral blood. This TCR was recovered from a middle-aged woman who had recovered from COVID-19. The V gene is TRBV13, the J gene TRBJ2-6, with 8 bases identical to TRBD1. The CDR3 nucleotides are TGTGCCAGCAGACGGACAGGGTCTGGGGCCAACGTCCTGACTTTC. Translation gives CASRRTGSGANVLTF.